These T cell receptor beta chains were read from a single sample in a study of T cell responses to AZD1222 COVID-19 vaccine. Method: immunoSEQ multiplex PCR; TCRdb's copy keeps in-frame clones and lacks some. The sample lists some 170,000 clones; around nine tenths were seen once. The sample was peripheral blood, taken on day 0 of AZD1222 vaccination. These receptors were taken from an adult in good health. Both conserved end residues are trimmed from each CDR3.

J: TRBJ1-1
V: TRBV9
CDR3: ASSTSGTANTEAF

J: TRBJ1-1
V: TRBV11-2
CDR3: ASRRDREPGGPEAF

J: TRBJ1-4
V: TRBV5-1
CDR3: ASSLSNEKLF

J: TRBJ1-1
V: TRBV5-1
CDR3: ASSFGDRGRAEAF

J: TRBJ1-2
V: TRBV27
CDR3: ASSSDSPKGVYGYT

J: TRBJ2-7
V: TRBV20-1
CDR3: SAQIKREQY

J: TRBJ2-5
V: TRBV6-5
CDR3: ASSSRTQETQY

J: TRBJ2-1
V: TRBV27
CDR3: ASSLSIYNEQF

J: TRBJ2-5
V: TRBV7-8
CDR3: ASSLAGGPGETQY

J: TRBJ2-1
V: TRBV29-1
CDR3: SVMTGNYNEQF

J: TRBJ2-2
V: TRBV5-4
CDR3: ASSNGLAGVTGELF

J: TRBJ1-1
V: TRBV7-8
CDR3: ASSLEGGNTEAF

J: TRBJ2-1
V: TRBV7-9
CDR3: ASSYVLAGGDLEQF

J: TRBJ1-1
V: TRBV12-3/TRBV12-4
CDR3: ASSLGWNTEAF

J: TRBJ2-2
V: TRBV2
CDR3: AIFEGLAGVNTGELF

J: TRBJ2-5
V: TRBV19
CDR3: ASGDRVGETQY

J: TRBJ1-2
V: TRBV6-4
CDR3: ASSDSGGRDYGYT

J: TRBJ1-1
V: TRBV4-1
CDR3: ASSQSGGQAF

J: TRBJ2-1
V: TRBV19
CDR3: ASRGLGLAGERNEQF

J: TRBJ1-3
V: TRBV7-9
CDR3: ASSLAGGGSGNTIY

J: TRBJ2-1
V: TRBV27
CDR3: ASSLRGSGDEQF

J: TRBJ2-7
V: TRBV3-1/TRBV3-2
CDR3: ASSRPNTYEQY